The 18 T cell receptor beta chains below were found in one sample sequenced in a study of regulatory T cells in long-lasting Graves disease. For TCR beta, libraries came from iRepertoire HTBI primers and Arm-PCR of CDR3 regions. TCRdb called the multiplex PCR reads again in MiXCR, with one record for every CDR3 protein. This sample has approximately 400,000 distinct CDR3 sequences, with about 23% found just once. Time point reported: persistent/refractory GD, antithyroid drugs over 5 years with positive TRAb. The TCR library was prepared using RNA isolated from PBMCs. Material: peripheral blood mononuclear cells (PBMCs), obtained when the disease was refractory, from a patient treated with antithyroid drugs. The receptors derive from a woman in her 40s with Graves disease.

The sample holds many counts of this clonotype. The CDR3 loop reads CSARNDRAPNYGYTF. The CDR3 DNA sequence: TGCAGTGCTAGGAATGACAGGGCCCCTAACTATGGCTACACCTTC. The chain recombines TRBV20-1 with TRBJ1-2; 7 bases line up with TRBD1. CDR1 DFQATT and CDR2 SNEGSKA come from the germline V gene (reference sequence). The CDR3 extends over 15 amino acids. J gave up 0 bases and V 3 bases, and 7 bases lay outside the gene matches.

This clonotype appeared a few times. Its ends do not fully match the called genes, so a read error is possible. The V gene is TRBV5-5, the J gene TRBJ2-5, with D possibly TRBD1 on 5 matching bases. The CDR3 is 13 amino acids. CDR1 and CDR2 from the germline V gene are SGHKS and YYEKEE (reference sequence). CDR3 DNA sequence: TGTACCAGCAGCTTGGCAGGGTGGGAGACCCAGTACTTC. This encodes CTSSLAGWETQYF.

The J gene is TRBJ2-1, the V gene TRBV6-1; 11 bases map to TRBD2. The ends lost 0 bases at V and 9 bases at J; junction bases unmatched: 7. CDR3 length equals 16 residues. Germline-derived CDR1 and CDR2 are MNHNS and SASEGT. The CDR3 sequence: CASSEASVAGGGEQFF. The CDR3, as DNA: TGTGCCAGCAGTGAAGCCTCTGTAGCGGGAGGGGGTGAGCAGTTCTTC.

This clonotype has a count of ten or more. The chain uses TRBV27 and TRBJ1-6; D is uncertain. Germline assignment: CDR1 MNHEY and CDR2 SMNVEV (reference sequence). Trimming took 1 base from V and 10 from J, leaving 8 bases between them. The CDR3 runs to 13 residues. CDR3 nucleotide sequence: TGTGCCAGCAGTTTATACATGGACTCACCCCTCCACTTT. This sequence encodes CASSLYMDSPLHF.

The CDR3 sequence: CSARDRSGGGRDTEAFF. In DNA form, the CDR3 reads TGCAGTGCTAGAGATCGTTCAGGGGGAGGTAGGGACACTGAAGCTTTCTTT. The chain recombines TRBV20-1 with TRBJ1-1, with TRBD1 matching 7 bases. The CDR3 contains 17 residues. The V segment lost 0 bases and the J segment 3 bases; nucleotides outside the gene matches: 13. Germline CDR1 is DFQATT and CDR2 is SNEGSKA (reference sequence).

This clonotype was seen only a few times. The chain couples TRBV20-1 to TRBJ2-4; 9 bases are shared with TRBD1. Germline CDR1 is DFQATT and CDR2 is SNEGSKA (reference sequence). V lost 1 base to trimming and J lost 13 bases; unmatched junction nucleotides: 2. The CDR3 extends over 11 amino acids. CDR3 DNA sequence: TGCAGTGCTAGAGGACAGGGGGAGCAGTACTTC. It encodes CSARGQGEQYF.

The CDR3 DNA is TGCGCCAGCAGCCTGGGACCGCACACTAGCACAGATACGCAGTATTTT. Protein: CASSLGPHTSTDTQYF. The chain couples TRBV5-1 to TRBJ2-3; D tentatively reads TRBD1 or TRBD2 (5 bases each). The germline CDR1 and CDR2 sequences are SGHRS and YFSETQ. CDR3 length equals 16 residues. The ends were cut back, 4 bases at V and 0 bases at J, with 15 bases in the middle.

The V and J genes are TRBV28 and TRBJ2-3; D remains ambiguous. V lost 1 base and J lost 1, with 9 bases in between. The germline V gene has CDR1 MDHEN and CDR2 SYDVKM. CDR3 length: 15 amino acids. The CDR3 loop reads CASSLFYGGTDTQYF. The CDR3 region has the DNA TGTGCCAGCAGTTTATTCTATGGGGGCACAGATACGCAGTATTTT.

This clonotype showed up many times. This sequence joins TRBV28 and TRBJ2-7; 8 bases match TRBD2. Germline V CDR1 and CDR2: MDHEN, SYDVKM. The V segment lost 5 bases and the J segment 7 bases; nucleotides outside the gene matches: 19. The CDR3 length is 17 residues. The CDR3, as DNA: TGTGCCAGCAGTCTACTCTGGCAGCGGGAGCAGGTTTTGGAGCAGTACTTC. Its protein is CASSLLWQREQVLEQYF.

This clonotype came up a few times. The J gene is TRBJ2-1, the V gene TRBV14; D is ambiguous. CDR3 size: 16 residues. The germline V gene encodes CDR1 SGHDN and CDR2 FVKESK. Trimming removed 2 bases from V and 3 bases from J, with 14 bases in between. The CDR3 is CASSQWGRALYNEQFF. Here the CDR3 DNA reads TGTGCCAGCAGCCAATGGGGTAGGGCTCTCTACAATGAGCAGTTCTTC.

This clonotype was detected only a few times. The V call is TRBV12-3 or TRBV12-4, the J call TRBJ2-3; 11 bases are shared with TRBD2. The CDR3 runs 16 residues. Trimming cost V 7 bases and J 6 bases; bases outside gene matches: 12. CDR3 bases: TGTGCCAGCACCGATCTCCTAGCGGGAGGTGTTGATACGCAGTATTTT. This codes for CASTDLLAGGVDTQYF.

This clonotype was recorded many times. Here the CDR3 reads CASSRYNEQFF. The CDR3 DNA is TGTGCCAGCAGCCGGTACAATGAGCAGTTCTTC. The chain carries TRBV28 and TRBJ2-1; D unresolved. Germline CDR1 and CDR2: MDHEN and SYDVKM. The V end lost 6 bases, the J end lost 4 bases, and 4 bases lay between the germline ends. The CDR3 covers 11 residues.

This chain links TRBV28 with TRBJ2-2; TRBD1 is a possible D gene (5 bases). V lost 6 bases, J lost 4 bases, and 9 bases lay in between. Germline CDR1 MDHEN, CDR2 SYDVKM. This CDR3 comprises 13 residues. The CDR3 spells CASRGPSTGELFF. The CDR3 bases are TGTGCCAGCAGGGGGCCCAGCACCGGGGAGCTGTTTTTT.

This chain connects TRBV28 to TRBJ2-5; 10 bases map to TRBD1. The assigned J gene may be wrong: the sequence end matches TRBJ2-7 better. There are 15 residues in the CDR3. Germline assignment: CDR1 MDHEN and CDR2 SYDVKM. The CDR3 is CASSRRGGTGDEQYF. As DNA, the CDR3 is TGTGCCAGCAGCCGCCGGGGCGGGACAGGGGACGAGCAGTACTTC.

The rearrangement joins TRBV5-1 to TRBJ1-1, with a possible D match to TRBD1 (6 bases). The CDR3 spans 13 residues. Trimming cost V 5 bases and J 7 bases, with 15 bases left between them. Germline loops: CDR1 SGHRS, CDR2 YFSETQ. CDR3 DNA sequence: TGCGCCAGCAGGGCACAGGGAAACTATGAAGCTTTCTTT. Translated, it gives CASRAQGNYEAFF.

This clonotype was found many times. This rearrangement joins TRBV12-3 or TRBV12-4 to TRBJ2-7; D is unclear. V was shortened by 6 bases and J by 4 bases, with 16 bases between the two germline ends. CDR3 size: 14 residues. CDR3 amino acids: CASSSTNKRYEQYF. CDR3 coding DNA: TGTGCCAGCAGCAGCACGAACAAGAGGTACGAGCAGTACTTC.

J is TRBJ2-1 and V is TRBV28, with 11 bases fitting TRBD2. Looked up from germline, CDR1 is MDHEN and CDR2 is SYDVKM. V lost 3 bases, J lost 10 bases, and 8 bases stayed unmatched. CDR3 length: 15 amino acids. CDR3 in DNA: TGTGCCAGCAGTTTCGGACTAGCGGGCCCCTGGGAGCAGTTCTTC. This sequence encodes CASSFGLAGPWEQFF.

This clonotype was counted only a few times. The rearrangement joins TRBV5-4 to TRBJ2-5, with 13 nucleotides matching TRBD2. The CDR3 has 17 amino acids. Germline values: CDR1 SGHNT, CDR2 YYREEE (reference sequence). The junction had 10 bases not matched to a gene; V was cut back by 4 bases and J by 4 bases. The CDR3 DNA reads as TGTGCCAGCAGCCCTGGGACTAGCGGGAAATTTCCAGAGACCCAGTACTTC. Amino acid sequence: CASSPGTSGKFPETQYF.